A selection of T cell receptor beta chains follows, all from one sample in a study of OX40 agonist ivuxolimab in advanced cancers. Libraries were prepared by immunoSEQ multiplex PCR; TCRdb keeps only in-frame clonotypes and omits some of them. The sample comprises over 65,000 clones, approximately 91% of which are singletons, and over 0.25% rests with the top ten. The specimen comprised CD4+ or CD8+ T cells sorted from blood, sampled in a trial of the OX40 agonist ivuxolimab. Receptors originate from an adult with an advanced solid tumor such as melanoma, head and neck, liver or kidney cancer. Each CDR3 is given without its conserved first and last residue. D genes are given only for firm matches.

D	J	V	CDR3
.	TRBJ2-3	TRBV18	ASSPPVGSTDTQY
TRBD1	TRBJ1-4	TRBV6-6	ASRPGQGDNEKLF
.	TRBJ1-2	TRBV5-4	ASSPERGGYGYT
.	TRBJ2-2	TRBV6-6	ASSRTQGNTGELF
TRBD1	TRBJ1-4	TRBV4-1	ASSPGQGLATNEKLF
.	TRBJ2-2	TRBV14	ASSQEAIRSGELF
.	TRBJ2-5	TRBV4-3	ASSQVLAETQY
.	TRBJ1-1	TRBV6-5	ASSYPGLGDTEAF
.	TRBJ2-3	TRBV7-2	ASSPPGGHPSTDTQY
.	TRBJ1-3	TRBV10-3	AISAESGNTIY
TRBD1	TRBJ1-1	TRBV10-1	ASSVGQGNTEAF
.	TRBJ2-1	TRBV11-2	ASSYQNQKGF
.	TRBJ1-2	TRBV7-6	ASSPTLEGDHT
TRBD2	TRBJ2-4	TRBV19	ASSIWAGGNQNIQY
.	TRBJ2-7	TRBV6-1	AIGGKTGSSYEQY
.	TRBJ1-5	TRBV7-8	ASSLAISKGVGQPQH
.	TRBJ1-1	TRBV28	ASSLSAMEAF